The 20 T cell receptor beta chains given below trace back to one sample, sequenced in a study of blood T cells in healthy people across ages. Alongside a J-beta primer mix, a sample-barcoded 5' primer served in a second PCR lasting about 7 to 11 cycles. One entry per CDR3 protein results from TCRdb running MiXCR on the 5' RACE reads. The top ten hold about 27% of the sample, which has 800,000 to 900,000 distinct CDR3 sequences, less than 80% seen once. Sequenced material: blood. The receptor source for this set is a man aged 25-45 years in good health.

This sequence joins TRBV28 and TRBJ2-4; the match to TRBD1 covers 9 bases. CDR3 length: 14 amino acids. The trim removed 5 bases at V and 5 bases at J, leaving 4 bases unmatched. Germline V lookup: CDR1 MDHEN, CDR2 SYDVKM. The CDR3 DNA is TGTGCCAGCAGTGCGGGACAGGGCCAAAACATTCAGTACTTC. This gives the protein CASSAGQGQNIQYF.

This chain joins TRBV23-1 and TRBJ2-6; possible D gene TRBD2, 6 bases. TRBV23-1 carries the ORF label, with uncertain function. This CDR3 comprises 15 residues. With 8 bases removed from V and 2 bases from J, the gap between germline ends came to 13 bases. The CDR3 is CASGGKGTGANVLTF. The CDR3 DNA reads as TGCGCCAGCGGGGGGAAGGGGACTGGGGCCAACGTCCTGACTTTC.

V and J are TRBV12-3 or TRBV12-4 and TRBJ1-1, with 8 bases identical to TRBD1. The CDR3 has 14 amino acids. Trimming removed 7 bases from V and 3 bases from J; junction bases left unmatched: 7. DNA of the CDR3: TGTGCCAGCAATCCCGCAGGGGGCTACACTGAAGCTTTCTTT. Translating it yields CASNPAGGYTEAFF.

This chain joins TRBV15 and TRBJ2-7; 11 nucleotides agree with TRBD2. Germline values: CDR1 LNHNV, CDR2 YYDKDF (reference sequence). This CDR3 has 18 residues. Trimming took 4 bases from V and 3 from J; bases not matched to a gene: 14. CDR3 residues: CATSNLGTSGGWNYEQYF. The CDR3 DNA sequence: TGTGCCACCAGCAACCTGGGCACTAGCGGGGGCTGGAACTACGAGCAGTACTTC.

Here the CDR3 reads CASSDLAGGPSGVASTDTQYF. The CDR3 DNA sequence: TGTGCCAGCAGTGATCTAGCGGGGGGACCTAGTGGAGTTGCTAGCACAGATACGCAGTATTTT. The chain carries TRBV2 and TRBJ2-3; 11 nucleotides agree with TRBD2. The J segment lost 0 bases and the V segment lost 3 bases, leaving 17 bases of the junction unmatched. CDR1 is SNHLY, CDR2 FYNNEI, per germline. The CDR3 runs 21 residues. Variable domain in full (rest from reference TRBV2 and TRBJ2-3): EPEVTQTPSHQVTQMGQEVILRCVPISNHLYFYWYRQILGQKVEFLVSFYNNEISEKSEIFDDQFSVERPDGSNFTLKIRSTKLEDSAMYFCASSDLAGGPSGVASTDTQYFGPGTRLTVL.

The chain is built from TRBV7-2 and TRBJ2-7, with D perhaps matching TRBD1 (5 bases). This CDR3 comprises 16 residues. V was cut by 1 base and J by 5 bases, with 18 bases left in between. CDR1 is SGHTA, CDR2 FQGNSA, per germline. CDR3 in amino acids: CASSLGQTTYFHEQYF. CDR3 in DNA: TGTGCCAGCAGCTTAGGACAGACGACTTATTTCCACGAGCAGTACTTC.

In this sample, this clonotype turned up a few times. This chain links TRBV4-2 with TRBJ2-5; the match to TRBD2 covers 11 bases. The CDR3 length is 16 residues. Germline V gene lookup returns CDR1 LGHNA and CDR2 YNFKEQ. J was trimmed by 8 bases and V by 1 base; bases with no gene match: 9. CDR3 DNA: TGTGCCAGCAGCCAAGCGGATGGGACTAGCGGCCCAACCCAGTACTTC. It yields the protein CASSQADGTSGPTQYF.

There are a few counts of this clonotype. This chain joins TRBV11-2 and TRBJ2-5; a possible D gene is TRBD2 (6 bases). This CDR3 is 15 amino acids long. V shed 4 bases and J shed 2 bases, with 14 bases lying between them. Germline V lookup: CDR1 SGHAT, CDR2 FQNNGV. CDR3 residues: CASSSSYSGQETQYF. DNA for the CDR3: TGTGCCAGCAGCTCCTCATATAGCGGACAAGAGACCCAGTACTTC.

V gene TRBV27 combines with J gene TRBJ2-7, with TRBD1 matching over 7 bases. With V trimmed by 6 bases and J by 5 bases, 10 bases remained unmatched. This CDR3 comprises 14 residues. Germline V gene data show CDR1 as MNHEY and CDR2 as SMNVEV (reference sequence). CDR3 amino acids: CASSFGTVEDEQYF. CDR3 coding DNA: TGTGCCAGCAGCTTTGGGACAGTGGAAGACGAGCAGTACTTC.

The chain employs TRBV27 and TRBJ2-2; no clear D gene. CDR3 length equals 11 residues. V was cut by 5 bases and J by 5 bases, with 3 bases left in between. Per germline, CDR1 MNHEY and CDR2 SMNVEV (reference sequence). CDR3 DNA sequence: TGTGCCAGCAGTGAAACCGGGGAGCTGTTTTTT. Protein product: CASSETGELFF.

The J gene is TRBJ2-7, the V gene TRBV6-2 or TRBV6-3; D possibly corresponds to TRBD2 (5 bases). V was clipped by 5 bases and J by 0 bases, with 8 bases between them. The CDR3 spans 13 residues. Germline values: CDR1 MNHEY, CDR2 SVGEGT. CDR3 in amino acids: CASSGDYSYEQYF. CDR3 nucleotides: TGTGCCAGCAGTGGTGACTACTCCTACGAGCAGTACTTC.

The J gene is TRBJ1-2, the V gene TRBV20-1, with D possibly matching TRBD1 (6 bases). This CDR3 has 14 residues. Germline loops: CDR1 DFQATT, CDR2 SNEGSKA (reference sequence). V lost 0 bases and J 13 bases, leaving 21 bases between the germline ends. The CDR3: CSARDPGTLPQTTF. The CDR3 DNA sequence: TGCAGTGCTAGAGATCCAGGGACACTCCCACAGACCACCTTC.

In nucleotides, the CDR3 is TGTGCCAGCAGTGACCATCAGGGGAGGGGCTACACCTTC. Its protein is CASSDHQGRGYTF. The chain has TRBV6-5 and TRBJ1-2, with a weak D call TRBD1 (6 bases). Germline lookup yields CDR1 MNHEY and CDR2 SVGAGI. The germline V and J ends were trimmed by 5 bases and 8 bases, with 15 bases remaining between them. This CDR3 has 13 amino acids.

This sequence joins TRBV2 and TRBJ2-1; 11 nucleotides agree with TRBD2. The CDR3 contains 16 residues. The V gene end was trimmed by 3 bases and the J gene end by 8 bases; junction bases not matched to a gene: 9. Per the germline V gene, CDR1 is SNHLY and CDR2 is FYNNEI. The CDR3 protein is CASSENRLAGFHEQFF. The CDR3 bases are TGTGCCAGCAGTGAGAATCGACTAGCGGGATTCCATGAGCAGTTCTTC.

The V and J genes are TRBV20-1 and TRBJ1-2; D not certain. From germline, CDR1 is DFQATT and CDR2 SNEGSKA (reference sequence). The V and J ends lost 1 base and 8 bases respectively, with 11 bases between them. The CDR3 totals 12 residues. CDR3 DNA sequence: TGCAGTGCTAGAGGCCACACCCGAGGCTACACCTTC. Protein: CSARGHTRGYTF.

The table lists this clonotype with a few counts. CDR3 nucleotide sequence: TGCAGTGCTAGCACAGGGGAAATGTGGCAGTATTTT. The encoded protein is CSASTGEMWQYF. The chain employs TRBV20-1 and TRBJ2-3; the match to TRBD1 covers 7 bases. This CDR3 is 12 amino acids long. Germline lookup yields CDR1 DFQATT and CDR2 SNEGSKA (reference sequence). With V trimmed by 3 bases and J by 11 bases, 8 bases remained unmatched.

The chain recombines TRBV6-6 with TRBJ2-5; TRBD1 matches 9 bases. The CDR3 totals 16 residues. The germline gives CDR1 MNHNY, CDR2 SVGAGI (reference sequence). Trimming cost V 6 bases and J 0 bases; bases outside gene matches: 8. The CDR3 reads CASRSMDRGYQETQYF. CDR3 DNA: TGTGCCAGCAGATCCATGGACAGGGGCTACCAAGAGACCCAGTACTTC.

The gene calls are TRBV7-9 and TRBJ1-2, with D perhaps TRBD1 (5 bases). Germline V lookup: CDR1 SEHNR, CDR2 FQNEAQ (reference sequence). This CDR3 is 14 amino acids long. Between the trimmed V and J ends, which lost 5 bases and 6 bases, there was a span of 16 bases. CDR3 DNA: TGTGCCAGCAGCCCAAAGGCAGGGACCAATGGCTACACCTTC. It encodes CASSPKAGTNGYTF.

Only one count was recorded for this clonotype. This sequence joins TRBV29-1 and TRBJ2-7; D gene ambiguous. Deletions cut 1 base from V and 0 bases from J, with 13 bases between. The germline gives CDR1 SQVTM, CDR2 ANQGSEA. The CDR3 is made up of 15 amino acids. The CDR3 is CSVEGQSTSSYEQYF. In DNA, the CDR3 is TGCAGCGTTGAAGGTCAGAGCACCAGCTCCTACGAGCAGTACTTC.

The chain recombines TRBV27 with TRBJ1-6; 9 nucleotides align to TRBD1. The CDR3 runs to 15 residues. CDR1 MNHEY and CDR2 SMNVEV come from the germline V gene (reference sequence). After removal of 6 bases from V and 7 bases from J, the junction contained 7 bases not matched to a gene. The CDR3 region is CASRQQGAQNSPLHF. CDR3 coding DNA: TGTGCCAGCAGGCAACAGGGGGCGCAGAATTCACCCCTCCACTTT.